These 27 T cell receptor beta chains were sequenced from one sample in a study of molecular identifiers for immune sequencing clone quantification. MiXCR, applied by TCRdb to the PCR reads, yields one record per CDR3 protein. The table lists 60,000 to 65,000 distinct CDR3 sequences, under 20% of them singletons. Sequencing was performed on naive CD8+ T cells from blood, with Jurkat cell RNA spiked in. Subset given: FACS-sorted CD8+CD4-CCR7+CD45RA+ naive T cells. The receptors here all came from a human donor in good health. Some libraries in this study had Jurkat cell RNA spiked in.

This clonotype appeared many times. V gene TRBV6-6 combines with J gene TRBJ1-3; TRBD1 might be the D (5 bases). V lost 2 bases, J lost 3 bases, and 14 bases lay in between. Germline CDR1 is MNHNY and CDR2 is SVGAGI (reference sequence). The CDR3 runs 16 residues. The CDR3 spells CASSYGREEDGNTIYF. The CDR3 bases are TGTGCCAGCAGTTACGGCAGGGAGGAAGATGGAAACACCATATATTTT.

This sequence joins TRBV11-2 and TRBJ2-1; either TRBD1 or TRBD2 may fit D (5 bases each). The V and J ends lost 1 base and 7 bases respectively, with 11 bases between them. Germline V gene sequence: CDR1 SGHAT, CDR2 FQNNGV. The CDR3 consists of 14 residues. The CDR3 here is CASSLVGDGNEQFF. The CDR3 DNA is TGTGCCAGCAGCTTAGTAGGGGACGGGAATGAGCAGTTCTTC.

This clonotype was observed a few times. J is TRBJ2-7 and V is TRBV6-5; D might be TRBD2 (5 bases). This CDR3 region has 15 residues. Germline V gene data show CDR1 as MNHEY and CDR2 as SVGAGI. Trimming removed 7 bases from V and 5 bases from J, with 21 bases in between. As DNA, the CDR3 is TGTGCCAGCAACGATCTCCGGGAAGGCTACGACGAGCAGTACTTC. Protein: CASNDLREGYDEQYF.

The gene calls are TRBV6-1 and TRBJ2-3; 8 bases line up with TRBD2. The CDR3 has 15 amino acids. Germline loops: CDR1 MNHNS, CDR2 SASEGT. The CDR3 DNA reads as TGTGTAGTCCCGAACCGGGAGGGCCGTCCAGATACGCAGTATTTT. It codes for CVVPNREGRPDTQYF.

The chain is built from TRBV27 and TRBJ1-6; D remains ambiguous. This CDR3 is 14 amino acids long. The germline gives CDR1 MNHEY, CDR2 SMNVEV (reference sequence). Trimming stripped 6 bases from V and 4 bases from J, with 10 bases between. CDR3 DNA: TGTGCCAGCAGCCCCGGACTTTATAATTCACCCCTCCACTTT. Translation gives CASSPGLYNSPLHF.

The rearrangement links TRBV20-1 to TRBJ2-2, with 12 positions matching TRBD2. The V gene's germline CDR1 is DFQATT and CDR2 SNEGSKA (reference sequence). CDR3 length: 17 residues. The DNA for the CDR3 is TGCACCAAGGGACTAGCGGGTAGTCGACGTGACACCGGGGAGCTGTTTTTT. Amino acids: CTKGLAGSRRDTGELFF.

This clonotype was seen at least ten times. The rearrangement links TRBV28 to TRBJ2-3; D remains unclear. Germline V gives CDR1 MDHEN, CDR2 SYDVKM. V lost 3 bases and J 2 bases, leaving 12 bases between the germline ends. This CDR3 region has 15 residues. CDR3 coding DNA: TGTGCCAGCAGTTTTTCTCCGGGTGACACAGATACGCAGTATTTT. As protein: CASSFSPGDTDTQYF.

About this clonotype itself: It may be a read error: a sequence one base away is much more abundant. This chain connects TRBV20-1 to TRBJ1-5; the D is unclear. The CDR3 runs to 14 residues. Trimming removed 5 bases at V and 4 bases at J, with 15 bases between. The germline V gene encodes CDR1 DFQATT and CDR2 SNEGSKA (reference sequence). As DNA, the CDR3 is TGCAGTGCTTGTCAAGGGATCGGGAATCAGCCCCAGCATTTT. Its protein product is CSACQGIGNQPQHF.

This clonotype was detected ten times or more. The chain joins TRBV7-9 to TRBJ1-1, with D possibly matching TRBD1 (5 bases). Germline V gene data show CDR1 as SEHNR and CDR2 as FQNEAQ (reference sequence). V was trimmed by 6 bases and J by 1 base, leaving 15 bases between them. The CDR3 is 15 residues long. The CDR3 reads CASRFGGGPNTEAFF. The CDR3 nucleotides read TGTGCCAGCAGGTTCGGGGGGGGACCGAACACTGAAGCTTTCTTT.

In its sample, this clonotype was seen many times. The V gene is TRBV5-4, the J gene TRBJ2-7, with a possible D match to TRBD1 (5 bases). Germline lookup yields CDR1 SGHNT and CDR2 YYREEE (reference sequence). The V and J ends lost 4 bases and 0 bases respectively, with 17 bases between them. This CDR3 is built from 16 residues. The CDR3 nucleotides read TGTGCCAGCAGCCAGCCCGCCGACAGAAACTCCTACGAGCAGTACTTC. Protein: CASSQPADRNSYEQYF.

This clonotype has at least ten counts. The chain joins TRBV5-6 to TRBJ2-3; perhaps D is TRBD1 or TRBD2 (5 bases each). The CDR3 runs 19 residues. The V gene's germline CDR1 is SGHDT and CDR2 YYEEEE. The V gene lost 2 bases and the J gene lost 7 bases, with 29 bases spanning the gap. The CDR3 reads CASSLTLGGLGTIGNTQYF. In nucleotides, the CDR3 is TGTGCCAGCAGCTTAACTTTAGGTGGACTTGGGACGATTGGAAATACGCAGTATTTT. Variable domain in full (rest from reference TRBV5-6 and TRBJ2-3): DAGVTQSPTHLIKTRGQQVTLRCSPKSGHDTVSWYQQALGQGPQFIFQYYEEEERQRGNFPDRFSGHQFPNYSSELNVNALLLGDSALYLCASSLTLGGLGTIGNTQYFGPGTRLTVL.

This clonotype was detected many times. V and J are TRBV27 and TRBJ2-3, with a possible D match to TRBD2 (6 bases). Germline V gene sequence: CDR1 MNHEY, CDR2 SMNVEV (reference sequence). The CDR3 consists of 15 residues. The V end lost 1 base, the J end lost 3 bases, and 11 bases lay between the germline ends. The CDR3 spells CASSLWPSGTDTQYF. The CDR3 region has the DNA TGTGCCAGCAGTTTATGGCCCAGCGGGACAGATACGCAGTATTTT.

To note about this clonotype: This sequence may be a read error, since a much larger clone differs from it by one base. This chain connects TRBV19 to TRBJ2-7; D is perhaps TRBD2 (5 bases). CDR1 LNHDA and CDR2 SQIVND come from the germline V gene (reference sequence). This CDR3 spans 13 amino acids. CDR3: CASSIGIGYERYF. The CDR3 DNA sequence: TGTGCCAGTAGTATCGGGATCGGGTACGAGCGGTACTTC.

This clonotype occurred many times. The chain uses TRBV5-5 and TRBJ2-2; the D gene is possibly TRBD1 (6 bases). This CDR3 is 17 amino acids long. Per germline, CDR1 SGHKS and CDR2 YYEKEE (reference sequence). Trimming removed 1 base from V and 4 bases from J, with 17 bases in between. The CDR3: CASSLWGPTVSTGELFF. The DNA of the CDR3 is TGTGCCAGCAGCTTGTGGGGGCCCACTGTAAGCACCGGGGAGCTGTTTTTT.

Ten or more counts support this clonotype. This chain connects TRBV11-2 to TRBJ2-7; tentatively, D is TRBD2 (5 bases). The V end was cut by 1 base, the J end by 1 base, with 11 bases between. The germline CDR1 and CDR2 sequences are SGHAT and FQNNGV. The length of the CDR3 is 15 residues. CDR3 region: CASSLVRTDSYEQYF. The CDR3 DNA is TGTGCCAGCAGCTTAGTCCGGACTGATTCCTACGAGCAGTACTTC.

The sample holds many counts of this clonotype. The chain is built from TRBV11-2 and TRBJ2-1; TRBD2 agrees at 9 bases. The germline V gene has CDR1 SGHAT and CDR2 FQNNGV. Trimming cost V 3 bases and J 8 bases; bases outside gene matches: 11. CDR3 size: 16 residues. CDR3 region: CASSLKREVTLDEQFF. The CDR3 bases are TGTGCCAGCAGCTTGAAGCGGGAGGTGACGCTCGATGAGCAGTTCTTC.

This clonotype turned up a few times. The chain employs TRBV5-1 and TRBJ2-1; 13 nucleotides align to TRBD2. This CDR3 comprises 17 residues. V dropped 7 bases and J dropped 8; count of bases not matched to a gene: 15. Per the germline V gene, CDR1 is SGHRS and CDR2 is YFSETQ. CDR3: CASDVGLAGEGLDEQFF. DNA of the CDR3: TGCGCCAGCGATGTCGGACTAGCGGGAGAAGGATTAGATGAGCAGTTCTTC.

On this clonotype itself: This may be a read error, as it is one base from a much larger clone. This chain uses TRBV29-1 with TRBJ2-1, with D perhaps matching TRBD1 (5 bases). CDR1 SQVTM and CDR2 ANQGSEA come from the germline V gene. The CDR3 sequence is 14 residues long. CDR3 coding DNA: TGCAGCGTTGAAGTTCGGGCAGGGTTGAATGATCAGTTCTTC. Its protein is CSVEVRAGLNDQFF.

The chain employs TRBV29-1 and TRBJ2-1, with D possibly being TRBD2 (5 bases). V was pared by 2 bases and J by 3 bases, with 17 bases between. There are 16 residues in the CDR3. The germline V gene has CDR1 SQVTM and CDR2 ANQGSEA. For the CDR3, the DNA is TGCAGCGTTGAAACGCCCCAGGAGGCCTTCTACAATGAGCAGTTCTTC. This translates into CSVETPQEAFYNEQFF.

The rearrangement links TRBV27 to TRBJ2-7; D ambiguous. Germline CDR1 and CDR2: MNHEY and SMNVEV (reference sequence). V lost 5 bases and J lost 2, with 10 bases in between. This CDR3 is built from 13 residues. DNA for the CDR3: TGTGCCAGCAGTAGACGGGCTCCCTACGAGCAGTACTTC. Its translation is CASSRRAPYEQYF.

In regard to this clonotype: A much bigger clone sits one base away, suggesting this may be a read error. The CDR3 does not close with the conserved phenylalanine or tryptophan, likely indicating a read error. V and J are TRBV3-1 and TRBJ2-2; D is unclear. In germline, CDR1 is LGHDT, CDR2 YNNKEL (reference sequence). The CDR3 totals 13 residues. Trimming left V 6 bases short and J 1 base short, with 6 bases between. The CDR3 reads CASRPLNTGELFS. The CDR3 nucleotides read TGTGCCAGCAGGCCTTTGAACACCGGGGAGCTGTTTTCT.

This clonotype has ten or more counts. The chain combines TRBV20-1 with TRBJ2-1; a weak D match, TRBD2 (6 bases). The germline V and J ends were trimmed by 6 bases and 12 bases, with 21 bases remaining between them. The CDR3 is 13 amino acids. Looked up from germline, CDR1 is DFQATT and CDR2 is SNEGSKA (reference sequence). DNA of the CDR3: TGCAGTGCCCCGGGACTTGCGGTGGATGGGCAGTTCTTC. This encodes CSAPGLAVDGQFF.

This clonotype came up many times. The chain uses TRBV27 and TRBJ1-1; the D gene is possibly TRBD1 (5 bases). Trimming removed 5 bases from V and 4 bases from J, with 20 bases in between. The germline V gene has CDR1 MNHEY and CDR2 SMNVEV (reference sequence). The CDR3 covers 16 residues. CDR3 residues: CASSPKGRFVSTEAFF. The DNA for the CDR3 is TGTGCCAGCAGTCCTAAGGGGAGGTTCGTCAGCACTGAAGCTTTCTTT.

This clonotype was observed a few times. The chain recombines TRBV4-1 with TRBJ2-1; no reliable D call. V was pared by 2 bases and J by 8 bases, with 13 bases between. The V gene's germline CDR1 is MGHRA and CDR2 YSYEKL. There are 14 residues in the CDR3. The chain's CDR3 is CASSQRSGPHEQFF. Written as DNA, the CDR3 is TGCGCCAGCAGCCAACGGAGTGGGCCCCATGAGCAGTTCTTC.

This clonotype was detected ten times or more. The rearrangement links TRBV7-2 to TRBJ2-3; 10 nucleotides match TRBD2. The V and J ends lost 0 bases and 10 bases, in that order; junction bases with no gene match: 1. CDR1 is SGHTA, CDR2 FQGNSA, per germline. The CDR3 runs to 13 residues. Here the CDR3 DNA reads TGTGCCAGCAGCTTAGCGCTAGCGGGGGCGCAGTATTTT. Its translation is CASSLALAGAQYF.

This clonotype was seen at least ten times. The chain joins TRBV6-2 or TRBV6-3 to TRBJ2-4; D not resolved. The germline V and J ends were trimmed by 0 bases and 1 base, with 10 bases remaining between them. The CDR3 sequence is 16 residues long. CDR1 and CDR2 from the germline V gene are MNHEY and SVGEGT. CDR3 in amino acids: CASSYSARLAKNIQYF. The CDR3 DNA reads TGTGCCAGCAGTTACTCGGCTAGGTTGGCCAAAAACATTCAGTACTTC.

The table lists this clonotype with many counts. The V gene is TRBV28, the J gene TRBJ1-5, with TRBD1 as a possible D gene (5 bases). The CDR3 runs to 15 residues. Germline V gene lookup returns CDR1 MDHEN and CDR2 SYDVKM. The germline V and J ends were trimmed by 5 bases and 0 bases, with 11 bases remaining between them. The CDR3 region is CASSKTVFSNQPQHF. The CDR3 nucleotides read TGTGCCAGCAGTAAGACAGTCTTTAGCAATCAGCCCCAGCATTTT.